Presented here are 27 T cell receptor beta chains from one specimen sequenced in a study of blood T cell repertoires in COVID-19. The method was immunoSEQ multiplex PCR; TCRdb's version includes in-frame clones alone and lacks a portion of them. Here the sample spans more than 95,000 clones, over 70% being singletons. Sequencing input: peripheral blood. The receptor source for this set is a man between 50 and 59 years old with acute or convalescent COVID-19.

In the case of this clone: This CDR3 is also generated by other DNA sequences in the sample. This chain uses TRBV7-9 with TRBJ1-3; D unresolved. Germline CDR1 is SEHNR and CDR2 is FQNEAQ (reference sequence). V gave up 0 bases and J gave up 0 bases, with 9 bases separating them. The CDR3 totals 16 residues. CDR3 sequence (DNA): TGTGCCAGCAGCTTAGCGGGCAGCTACTCTGGAAACACCATATATTTT. Its translation is CASSLAGSYSGNTIYF.

This clone was counted a single time. This chain links TRBV5-4 with TRBJ2-7; 15 positions agree with TRBD2. Germline CDR1 is SGHNT and CDR2 is YYREEE (reference sequence). This CDR3 spans 16 amino acids. V gave up 2 bases and J gave up 4 bases; unmatched junction bases: 4. In nucleotides, the CDR3 is TGTGCCAGCAGCTTCGGACTAGCGGGAGGGGGGTACGAGCAGTACTTC. Encoded protein: CASSFGLAGGGYEQYF.

Only one count was recorded for this clone. This chain uses TRBV28 with TRBJ1-1, with a tentative D call TRBD1 (6 bases). The CDR3 length is 13 residues. The germline V gene has CDR1 MDHEN and CDR2 SYDVKM. The V gene lost 3 bases and the J gene lost 6 bases, with 11 bases spanning the gap. CDR3 protein: CASSFPGAAEAFF. CDR3 nucleotides: TGTGCCAGCAGTTTTCCAGGGGCCGCTGAAGCTTTCTTT.

The CDR3 sequence: CASGSGSYNEQFF. The CDR3 bases are TGTGCCAGCGGGAGCGGATCGTACAATGAGCAGTTCTTC. This chain joins TRBV6-4 and TRBJ2-1, with D perhaps TRBD2 (5 bases). The CDR3 extends over 13 amino acids. Trimming took 8 bases from V and 4 from J, leaving 12 bases between them. Germline V gives CDR1 MRHNA, CDR2 SNTAGT.

The chain joins TRBV5-5 to TRBJ1-6; D is perhaps TRBD1 (6 bases). The CDR3 runs 14 residues. The V gene lost 0 bases and the J gene lost 6 bases, with 7 bases spanning the gap. Germline assignment: CDR1 SGHKS and CDR2 YYEKEE (reference sequence). CDR3 loop: CASSLEGGNSPLHF. As DNA, the CDR3 is TGTGCCAGCAGCTTGGAAGGGGGTAATTCACCCCTCCACTTT.

The rearrangement uses TRBV12-3 or TRBV12-4 and TRBJ2-5; D is undetermined. V was trimmed by 3 bases and J by 4 bases, leaving 6 bases between them. The CDR3 totals 12 residues. CDR3 coding DNA: TGTGCCAGCAGTTTGCTGCGAGAGACCCAGTACTTC. Residues: CASSLLRETQYF.

The chain is built from TRBV5-4 and TRBJ1-6; 8 bases line up with TRBD1. V trimming: 2 bases; J trimming: 9 bases; junction bases outside the gene matches: 10. The V gene's germline CDR1 is SGHNT and CDR2 YYREEE (reference sequence). The CDR3 is 16 residues long. CDR3 residues: CASSLSRRGHSSPLHF. In DNA form, the CDR3 reads TGTGCCAGCAGCTTATCCCGCAGGGGGCATAGTTCACCCCTCCACTTT.

V and J are TRBV5-1 and TRBJ2-5; D is uncertain. V gave up 4 bases and J gave up 0 bases, with 4 bases separating them. CDR3 length equals 12 residues. Germline assignment: CDR1 SGHRS and CDR2 YFSETQ. The CDR3 coding sequence is TGCGCCAGCAGCGCTAACCAAGAGACCCAGTACTTC. Its translation: CASSANQETQYF.

J is TRBJ2-7 and V is TRBV10-2; maybe TRBD1 (5 bases). Germline-derived CDR1 and CDR2 are WSHSY and SAAADI. This CDR3 has 13 residues. Trimming left V 3 bases short and J 2 bases short, with 8 bases between. The CDR3 sequence is CASSERGPYEQYF. CDR3 nucleotides: TGCGCCAGCAGTGAAAGGGGCCCCTACGAGCAGTACTTC.

This clone was recorded only once. The chain employs TRBV5-1 and TRBJ1-5; D remains unclear. The germline V gene has CDR1 SGHRS and CDR2 YFSETQ. The CDR3 length is 14 residues. The V end was cut by 0 bases, the J end by 6 bases, with 10 bases between. The CDR3, as DNA: TGCGCCAGCAGCTTGGCCGGCGCGGGTCAGCCCCAGCATTTT. Translation: CASSLAGAGQPQHF.

The V call is TRBV11-2, the J call TRBJ2-5, with 10 bases fitting TRBD2. In germline, CDR1 is SGHAT, CDR2 FQNNGV. J was trimmed by 1 base and V by 0 bases; bases with no gene match: 5. The CDR3 covers 17 residues. The CDR3 DNA reads as TGTGCCAGCAGCTTAGATCTAGCGGGAGCCATCCAAGAGACCCAGTACTTC. Encoded protein: CASSLDLAGAIQETQYF.

In this sample, this clone turned up once. The V gene is TRBV11-3, the J gene TRBJ2-7; D is possibly TRBD2 (5 bases). The CDR3 has 14 amino acids. V was pared by 5 bases and J by 5 bases, with 16 bases between. CDR1 SGHNT and CDR2 YENEEA come from the germline V gene. The DNA for the CDR3 is TGTGCCAGCAGCGCCCCCGGCGAAGCGGACGAGCAGTACTTC. This codes for CASSAPGEADEQYF.

The J gene is TRBJ2-5, the V gene TRBV30; 12 nucleotides line up with TRBD2. The germline V gene has CDR1 GTSNPN and CDR2 SVGIG (reference sequence). CDR3 length equals 17 residues. Unmatched junction bases numbered 12, after V lost 6 bases and J lost 1 base. In nucleotides, the CDR3 is TGTGCCTGCATTGGACTAGCGGGGTGGGGGTTCCAAGAGACCCAGTACTTC. Translated, it gives CACIGLAGWGFQETQYF.

The chain links TRBV4-1 to TRBJ2-1; the match to TRBD2 covers 14 bases. CDR3 size: 16 residues. Germline CDR1 MGHRA, CDR2 YSYEKL. V shed 4 bases, J shed 6 bases, and the junction held 5 bases outside the gene matches. This CDR3 is CASSRGGTSGSNEQFF. In DNA, the CDR3 is TGCGCCAGCAGCCGAGGAGGGACTAGCGGGAGCAATGAGCAGTTCTTC.

This chain uses TRBV6-1 with TRBJ2-3; 9 nucleotides match TRBD1. The CDR3 spans 15 residues. Germline V gene sequence: CDR1 MNHNS, CDR2 SASEGT. Losses at the gene ends were 6 bases for V and 5 bases for J; bases not matched to a gene: 9. DNA of the CDR3: TGTGCCAGCAGGCCCCCGGGACAGGGTAAAGATACGCAGTATTTT. This codes for CASRPPGQGKDTQYF.

The V and J genes are TRBV6-5 and TRBJ2-5, with D maybe TRBD1 (6 bases). V lost 7 bases, J lost 2 bases, and 11 bases lay in between. Germline V gene lookup returns CDR1 MNHEY and CDR2 SVGAGI. This CDR3 comprises 13 residues. CDR3 in amino acids: CASKRTAQETQYF. In DNA, the CDR3 is TGTGCCAGCAAACGGACAGCACAAGAGACCCAGTACTTC.

The chain joins TRBV6-2 or TRBV6-3 to TRBJ2-7, with a tentative D call TRBD1 (5 bases). Trimming took off 3 bases at V and 6 bases at J, with 9 bases between the two ends. Germline-derived CDR1 and CDR2 are MNHEY and SVGEGT. The CDR3 is made up of 12 amino acids. DNA for the CDR3: TGTGCCAGCAGTTATCTGACAGTCGAGCAGTACTTC. Its translation is CASSYLTVEQYF.

This chain connects TRBV15 to TRBJ2-7; possible D gene TRBD2, 6 bases. The CDR3 is 14 residues long. Germline CDR1 LNHNV, CDR2 YYDKDF (reference sequence). V lost 0 bases and J 7 bases, leaving 13 bases between the germline ends. CDR3 region: CATSRDKWAGEQYF. The CDR3 DNA is TGTGCCACCAGCAGAGATAAGTGGGCGGGGGAGCAGTACTTC.

J is TRBJ2-1 and V is TRBV19; the match to TRBD2 covers 16 bases. Germline loops: CDR1 LNHDA, CDR2 SQIVND (reference sequence). Trimming took 3 bases from V and 7 from J; bases not matched to a gene: 9. The CDR3 is 18 amino acids. As DNA, the CDR3 is TGTGCCAGTAGTATGGGACTAGCGGGAGGGCCGTCGTGGAATGAGCAGTTCTTC. This translates into CASSMGLAGGPSWNEQFF.

This chain uses TRBV19 with TRBJ1-6; D not resolved. Deletions cut 6 bases from V and 10 bases from J, with 16 bases between. The CDR3 runs to 14 residues. Per germline, CDR1 LNHDA and CDR2 SQIVND (reference sequence). CDR3 loop: CASRTGPEDSPLHF. In DNA, the CDR3 is TGTGCCAGTAGAACGGGTCCCGAAGACTCACCCCTCCACTTT.

This rearrangement joins TRBV19 to TRBJ2-1; 8 bases are shared with TRBD1. The CDR3 totals 13 residues. The trim removed 9 bases at V and 7 bases at J, leaving 8 bases unmatched. Per germline, CDR1 LNHDA and CDR2 SQIVND (reference sequence). The CDR3 spells CARGGQEKNEQFF. CDR3 bases: TGTGCCAGAGGGGGACAGGAGAAGAATGAGCAGTTCTTC.

The V gene is TRBV6-5, the J gene TRBJ2-5; D may be TRBD1 (6 bases). Between the trimmed V and J ends, which lost 7 bases and 4 bases, there was a span of 13 bases. CDR1 and CDR2 from the germline V gene are MNHEY and SVGAGI. This CDR3 is built from 13 residues. CDR3 amino acids: CASKLWGRETQYF. DNA for the CDR3: TGTGCCAGCAAGCTGTGGGGGCGAGAGACCCAGTACTTC.

The V call is TRBV29-1, the J call TRBJ2-1; TRBD2 agrees at 13 bases. Looked up from germline, CDR1 is SQVTM and CDR2 is ANQGSEA. V lost 6 bases, J lost 5 bases, and 4 bases stayed unmatched. The CDR3 spans 14 residues. The CDR3 loop reads CSVVLAGGNNEQFF. CDR3 nucleotide sequence: TGCAGCGTAGTACTAGCGGGAGGGAACAATGAGCAGTTCTTC.

The gene calls are TRBV27 and TRBJ1-6, with TRBD1 as a possible D gene (5 bases). V was trimmed by 2 bases and J by 9 bases, leaving 14 bases between them. This CDR3 is built from 15 residues. Germline CDR1 reads MNHEY; CDR2 reads SMNVEV (reference sequence). The CDR3 coding sequence is TGTGCCAGCAGTTTAAGGGTCGGGGGTGGTTCACCCCTCCACTTT. Translation gives CASSLRVGGGSPLHF.

In its sample, this clone was seen once. This sample includes further DNA sequences coding for the same CDR3. The V and J genes are TRBV19 and TRBJ2-3; D perhaps matches TRBD2 (6 bases). Germline CDR1 reads LNHDA; CDR2 reads SQIVND (reference sequence). Trimming pared 2 bases from V and 0 bases from J, leaving 6 bases between. This CDR3 is built from 14 residues. The DNA for the CDR3 is TGTGCCAGTAGTATACGGGGGAGCACAGATACGCAGTATTTT. As protein: CASSIRGSTDTQYF.

The chain employs TRBV7-2 and TRBJ1-6; the D gene is possibly TRBD1 (5 bases). The CDR3 sequence is 14 residues long. V was trimmed by 2 bases and J by 3 bases, leaving 5 bases between them. Germline-derived CDR1 and CDR2 are SGHTA and FQGNSA. CDR3 region: CASSLQGYNSPLHF. In DNA form, the CDR3 reads TGTGCCAGCAGCTTACAGGGCTATAATTCACCCCTCCACTTT.

The DNA for the CDR3 is TGTGCCAGCAGCTCCGGGACAGGCCCGGAAAAACTGTTTTTT. It encodes CASSSGTGPEKLFF. The chain is built from TRBV5-5 and TRBJ1-4; 8 bases agree with TRBD1. Germline values: CDR1 SGHKS, CDR2 YYEKEE (reference sequence). The CDR3 runs to 14 residues. The junction had 6 bases not matched to a gene; V was cut back by 3 bases and J by 8 bases.